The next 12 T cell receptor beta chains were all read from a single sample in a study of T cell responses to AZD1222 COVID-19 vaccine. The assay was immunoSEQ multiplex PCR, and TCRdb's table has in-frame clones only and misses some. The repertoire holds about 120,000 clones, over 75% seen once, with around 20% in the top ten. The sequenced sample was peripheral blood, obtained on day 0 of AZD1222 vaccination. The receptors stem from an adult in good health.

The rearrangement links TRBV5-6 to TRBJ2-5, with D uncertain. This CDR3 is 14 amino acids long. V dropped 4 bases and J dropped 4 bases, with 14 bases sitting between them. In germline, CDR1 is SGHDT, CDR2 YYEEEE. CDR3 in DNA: TGTGCCAGCAGCGCCCGGGCTCGCGGAGAGACCCAGTACTTC. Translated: CASSARARGETQYF.

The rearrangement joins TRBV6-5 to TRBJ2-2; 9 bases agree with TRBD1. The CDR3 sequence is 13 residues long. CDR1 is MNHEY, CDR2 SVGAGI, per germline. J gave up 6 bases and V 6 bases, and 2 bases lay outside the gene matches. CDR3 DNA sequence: TGTGCCAGCAGGCGACAGGGGGCCGGGGAGCTGTTTTTT. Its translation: CASRRQGAGELFF.

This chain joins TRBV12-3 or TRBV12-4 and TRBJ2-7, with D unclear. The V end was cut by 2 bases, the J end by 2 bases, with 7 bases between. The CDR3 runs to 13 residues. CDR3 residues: CASSLRAPYEQYF. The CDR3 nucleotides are TGTGCCAGCAGTTTACGGGCCCCCTACGAGCAGTACTTC.

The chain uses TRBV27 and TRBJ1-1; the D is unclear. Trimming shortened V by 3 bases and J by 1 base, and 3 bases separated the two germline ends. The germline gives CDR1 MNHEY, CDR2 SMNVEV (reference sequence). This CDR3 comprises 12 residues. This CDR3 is CASSLRNTEAFF. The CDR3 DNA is TGTGCCAGCAGTTTGCGGAACACTGAAGCTTTCTTT.

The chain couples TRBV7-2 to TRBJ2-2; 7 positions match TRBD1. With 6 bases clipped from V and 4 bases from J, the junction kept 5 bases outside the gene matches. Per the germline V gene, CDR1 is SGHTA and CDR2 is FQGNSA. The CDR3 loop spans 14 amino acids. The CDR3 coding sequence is TGTGCCAGCAGACTACGACAGGGCACCGGGGAGCTGTTTTTT. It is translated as CASRLRQGTGELFF.

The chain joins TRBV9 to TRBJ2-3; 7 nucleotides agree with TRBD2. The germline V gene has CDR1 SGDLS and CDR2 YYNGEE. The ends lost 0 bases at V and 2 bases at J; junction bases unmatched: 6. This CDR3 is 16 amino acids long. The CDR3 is CASSVDGGSYTDTQYF. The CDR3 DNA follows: TGTGCCAGCAGCGTAGACGGCGGGAGCTACACAGATACGCAGTATTTT.

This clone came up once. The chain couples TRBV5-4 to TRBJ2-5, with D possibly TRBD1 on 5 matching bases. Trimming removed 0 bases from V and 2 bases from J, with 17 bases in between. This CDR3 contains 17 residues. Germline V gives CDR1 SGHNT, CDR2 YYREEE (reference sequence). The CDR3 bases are TGTGCCAGCAGCTTGGGGCAGGGAACTACTTCGCAAGAGACCCAGTACTTC. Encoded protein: CASSLGQGTTSQETQYF.

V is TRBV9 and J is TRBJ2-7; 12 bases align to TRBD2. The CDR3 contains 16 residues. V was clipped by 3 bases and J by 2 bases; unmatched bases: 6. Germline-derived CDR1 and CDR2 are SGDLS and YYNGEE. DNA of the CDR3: TGTGCCAGCAGCGGTACTAGCGGGGGGCCCCCCTACGAGCAGTACTTC. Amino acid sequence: CASSGTSGGPPYEQYF. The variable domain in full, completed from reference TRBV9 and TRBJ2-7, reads DSGVTQTPKHLITATGQRVTLRCSPRSGDLSVYWYQQSLDQGLQFLIQYYNGEERAKGNILERFSAQQFPDLHSELNLSSLELGDSALYFCASSGTSGGPPYEQYFGPGTRLTVT.

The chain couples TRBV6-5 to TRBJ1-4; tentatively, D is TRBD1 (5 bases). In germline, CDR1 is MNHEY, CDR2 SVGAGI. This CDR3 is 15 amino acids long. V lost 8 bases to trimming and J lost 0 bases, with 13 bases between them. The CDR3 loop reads CASGIKQATNEKLFF. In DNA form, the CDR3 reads TGTGCCAGCGGGATCAAACAGGCAACTAATGAAAAACTGTTTTTT.

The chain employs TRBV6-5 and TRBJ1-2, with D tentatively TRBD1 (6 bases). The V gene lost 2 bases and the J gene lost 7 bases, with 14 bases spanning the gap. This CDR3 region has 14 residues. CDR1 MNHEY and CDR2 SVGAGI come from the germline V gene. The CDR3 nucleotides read TGTGCCAGCAGTTACCGCGCCGGCAGGGGTGGCTACACCTTC. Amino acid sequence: CASSYRAGRGGYTF.

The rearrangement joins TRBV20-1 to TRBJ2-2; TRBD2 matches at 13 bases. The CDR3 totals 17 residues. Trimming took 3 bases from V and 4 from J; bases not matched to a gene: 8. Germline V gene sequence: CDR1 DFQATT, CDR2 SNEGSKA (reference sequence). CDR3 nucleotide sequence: TGCAGTGCTAGTTACCTCGGACTAGCGGGGGTCACCGGGGAGCTGTTTTTT. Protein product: CSASYLGLAGVTGELFF.

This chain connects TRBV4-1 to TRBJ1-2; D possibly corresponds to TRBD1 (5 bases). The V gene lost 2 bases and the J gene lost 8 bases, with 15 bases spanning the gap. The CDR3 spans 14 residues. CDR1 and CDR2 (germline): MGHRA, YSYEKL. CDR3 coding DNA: TGCGCCAGCAGCCAAATCCTGACATGGGGCGGCTACACCTTC. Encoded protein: CASSQILTWGGYTF.